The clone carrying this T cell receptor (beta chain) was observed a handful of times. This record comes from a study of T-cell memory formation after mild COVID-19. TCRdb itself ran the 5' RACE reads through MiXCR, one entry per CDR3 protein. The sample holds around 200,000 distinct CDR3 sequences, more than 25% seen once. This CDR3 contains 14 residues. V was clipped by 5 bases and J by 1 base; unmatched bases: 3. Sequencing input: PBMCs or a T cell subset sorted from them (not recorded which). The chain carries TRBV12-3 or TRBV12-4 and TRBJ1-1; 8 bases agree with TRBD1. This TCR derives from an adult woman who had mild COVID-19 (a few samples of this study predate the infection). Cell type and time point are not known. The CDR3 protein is CASSRQGQNTEAFF. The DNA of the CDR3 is TGTGCCAGCAGTAGACAGGGGCAGAACACTGAAGCTTTCTTT.